The rows below give T cell receptor beta chains drawn from one sample of a study of control samples from healthy donors and cancer patients. Some clones are missing from TCRdb's copy, which holds only in-frame ones; the method was immunoSEQ multiplex PCR. The sample lists about 83,000 clones; roughly 91% were seen once. Sequenced sample: blood. These receptors all come from a man aged 45-60 years in good health. Both conserved end residues are part of each CDR3. A D gene is named only where the DNA matches it firmly. Some rows mark clone size as missing; the rest say once, few, many or name a class of expanded clone.

size: few; D: .; V: TRBV19; J: TRBJ1-2; DNA: TGTGCCAGTAGTATAGAGAACCGGGGATACTATGGCTACACCTTC; CDR3: CASSIENRGYYGYTF
size: .; D: .; V: TRBV6-6; J: TRBJ2-5; DNA: TGTGCCAGCAGTTACTCCTCCGAAGAGACCCAGTACTTC; CDR3: CASSYSSEETQYF
size: .; D: .; V: TRBV11-2; J: TRBJ1-2; DNA: TGTGCCAGCAGCTTAGGAGGGACGGCGGCTGGCTACACCTTC; CDR3: CASSLGGTAAGYTF
size: .; D: .; V: TRBV2; J: TRBJ1-4; DNA: TGTGCCAGCATGTGGGCACTTAATGAAAAACTGTTTTTT; CDR3: CASMWALNEKLFF
size: .; D: .; V: TRBV5-1; J: TRBJ2-2; DNA: TGCGCCAGCAGCCGGGCGAGTCCCAACACCGGGGAGCTGTTTTTT; CDR3: CASSRASPNTGELFF
size: .; D: .; V: TRBV7-2; J: TRBJ1-4; DNA: TGTGCCAGCAGCTCAAGGGCTAATGAAAAACTGTTTTTT; CDR3: CASSSRANEKLFF
size: .; D: TRBD1; V: TRBV5-6; J: TRBJ1-2; DNA: TGTGCCAGCAGCTGGGGACAGGGATTTCCTAACTATGGCTACACCTTC; CDR3: CASSWGQGFPNYGYTF
size: .; D: .; V: TRBV19; J: TRBJ1-3; DNA: TGTGCCAGTAGTGCCGGCCTAGGGGGCTCTGGAAACACCATATATTTT; CDR3: CASSAGLGGSGNTIYF
size: once; D: TRBD2; V: TRBV3-1/TRBV3-2; J: TRBJ2-7; DNA: TGTGCCAGCAGCCAAGCCGATGGGAGGGACGAGCAGTACTTC; CDR3: CASSQADGRDEQYF
size: .; D: .; V: TRBV12-3/TRBV12-4; J: TRBJ1-1; DNA: TGTGCCAGCAGTTTGATGAGAACTGAAGCTTTCTTT; CDR3: CASSLMRTEAFF
size: .; D: .; V: TRBV18; J: TRBJ2-1; DNA: TGTGCCAGCTCACACAGCGCGGGGCAGTTGGGCTACAATGAGCAGTTCTTC; CDR3: CASSHSAGQLGYNEQFF
size: .; D: TRBD2; V: TRBV25-1; J: TRBJ2-7; DNA: TGTGCCAGCAGTGAACTAGCGGAGAGCTACGAGCAGTACTTC; CDR3: CASSELAESYEQYF
size: .; D: .; V: TRBV27; J: TRBJ1-5; DNA: TGTGCCAGCAGTTTTTCCCCAGACGGGCAGCCCCAGCATTTT; CDR3: CASSFSPDGQPQHF
size: once; D: TRBD2; V: TRBV5-1; J: TRBJ2-1; DNA: TGCGCCAGCAGCTTGGCGCCTAAAACTAGCGGGGGGGAAAACTCCTACAATGAGCAGTTCTTC; CDR3: CASSLAPKTSGGENSYNEQFF
size: .; D: .; V: TRBV18; J: TRBJ1-1; DNA: TGTGCCAGCTCGCGGACAAACACTGAAGCTTTCTTT; CDR3: CASSRTNTEAFF
size: once; D: .; V: TRBV13; J: TRBJ2-7; DNA: TGTGCCAGCAGCCCCCCGGGCGCATCCTACGAGCAGTACTTC; CDR3: CASSPPGASYEQYF
size: .; D: .; V: TRBV7-2; J: TRBJ1-1; DNA: TGTGCCAGCAGCTTGAGTGGGGGGAACACTGAAGCTTTCTTT; CDR3: CASSLSGGNTEAFF
size: .; D: .; V: TRBV6-5; J: TRBJ2-4; DNA: TGTGCCAGCAAGGGGGACCTTGGGGACATTCAGTACTTC; CDR3: CASKGDLGDIQYF
size: .; D: .; V: TRBV5-1; J: TRBJ2-3; DNA: TGCGCCAGCAGCTTGGTGGGCACAGATACGCAGTATTTT; CDR3: CASSLVGTDTQYF
size: .; D: TRBD1; V: TRBV5-6; J: TRBJ1-1; DNA: TGTGCCAGCAGTCCTAGGGGGCATGGCACTGAAGCTTTCTTT; CDR3: CASSPRGHGTEAFF
size: few; D: .; V: TRBV7-9; J: TRBJ1-2; DNA: TGTGCCAGCAGCTTAACGGGGAGCGGCTACACCTTC; CDR3: CASSLTGSGYTF
size: .; D: .; V: TRBV6-5; J: TRBJ2-3; DNA: TGTGCCAGCAGGGCGACCCCCGCGGATACGCAGTATTTT; CDR3: CASRATPADTQYF
size: .; D: .; V: TRBV19; J: TRBJ1-1; DNA: TGTGCCAGTAGTACGGGACTTTGGCGGGCGGCTTTCTTT; CDR3: CASSTGLWRAAFF
size: few; D: .; V: TRBV7-8; J: TRBJ1-2; DNA: TGTGCCAGCAGCTTAGGCTCCAGGCTGAAGCCATCTTATGGCTACACCTTC; CDR3: CASSLGSRLKPSYGYTF
size: few; D: .; V: TRBV6-5; J: TRBJ1-2; DNA: TGTGCCAGCAGCCAGACAGGTTACAGGGGCTACACCTTC; CDR3: CASSQTGYRGYTF
size: .; D: .; V: TRBV5-1; J: TRBJ1-1; DNA: TGCGCCAGCCGACAAGGGATGGAGTACACTGAAGCTTTCTTT; CDR3: CASRQGMEYTEAFF
size: .; D: .; V: TRBV11-2; J: TRBJ2-7; DNA: TGTGCCAGCAGCTCAGGAGCCTCCTACGAGCAGTACTTC; CDR3: CASSSGASYEQYF
size: .; D: .; V: TRBV5-6; J: TRBJ2-5; DNA: TGTGCCAGCAGCCAGGACGTGGGCCAAGAGACCCAGTACTTC; CDR3: CASSQDVGQETQYF
size: .; D: .; V: TRBV6-5; J: TRBJ1-6; DNA: TGTGCCAGCAGTTACGGCAATTCACCCCTCCACTTT; CDR3: CASSYGNSPLHF
size: .; D: TRBD1; V: TRBV3-1/TRBV3-2; J: TRBJ1-1; DNA: TGTGCCAGCAGCCGACAGGGGGGGATTGAAGCTTTCTTT; CDR3: CASSRQGGIEAFF
size: .; D: .; V: TRBV29-1; J: TRBJ2-1; DNA: TGCAGCGTTGTGAGGGGGAATGAGCAGTTCTTC; CDR3: CSVVRGNEQFF
size: .; D: TRBD1; V: TRBV6-1; J: TRBJ1-3; DNA: TGTGCCAGCAGTGAAAACTTGTTCGGGACAGGGGGTGGAAACACCATATATTTT; CDR3: CASSENLFGTGGGNTIYF
size: few; D: .; V: TRBV29-1; J: TRBJ1-5; DNA: TGCAGCGTGTTGGGGGCGAGGGGTCAGCCCCAGCATTTT; CDR3: CSVLGARGQPQHF
size: .; D: .; V: TRBV6-1; J: TRBJ2-5; DNA: TGTGCCAGCAGTGAGAGAGAGACCCAGTACTTC; CDR3: CASSERETQYF
size: .; D: .; V: TRBV11-3; J: TRBJ2-5; DNA: TGTGCCAGCAGCCCCGGCCAAAGGGGGCAAGAGACCCAGTACTTC; CDR3: CASSPGQRGQETQYF
size: .; D: .; V: TRBV3-1/TRBV3-2; J: TRBJ1-2; DNA: TGTGCCAGCAGCCGAAACAATGGCTACACCTTC; CDR3: CASSRNNGYTF
size: .; D: .; V: TRBV6-2/TRBV6-3; J: TRBJ1-2; DNA: TGTGCCAGCAGCAAAGCTTCCAGGGGTATCACCTTC; CDR3: CASSKASRGITF
size: .; D: .; V: TRBV30; J: TRBJ1-1; DNA: TGTGCCTGGTCGACAGTCGTTATGAACACTGAAGCTTTCTTT; CDR3: CAWSTVVMNTEAFF
size: once; D: .; V: TRBV7-8; J: TRBJ1-6; DNA: TGTGCCAGCAGCTTAGCCGGGGGGTCCTATAATTCACCCCTCCACTTT; CDR3: CASSLAGGSYNSPLHF
size: .; D: TRBD1; V: TRBV7-2; J: TRBJ1-2; DNA: TGTGCCAGCAGCTTCAGTTTGAGGGGGCGCGTTGCTAGCTATGGCTACACCTTC; CDR3: CASSFSLRGRVASYGYTF
size: many; D: .; V: TRBV19; J: TRBJ2-2; DNA: TGTGCCAGCTCGAATTTGGGGATCACCGGGGAGCTGTTTTTT; CDR3: CASSNLGITGELFF